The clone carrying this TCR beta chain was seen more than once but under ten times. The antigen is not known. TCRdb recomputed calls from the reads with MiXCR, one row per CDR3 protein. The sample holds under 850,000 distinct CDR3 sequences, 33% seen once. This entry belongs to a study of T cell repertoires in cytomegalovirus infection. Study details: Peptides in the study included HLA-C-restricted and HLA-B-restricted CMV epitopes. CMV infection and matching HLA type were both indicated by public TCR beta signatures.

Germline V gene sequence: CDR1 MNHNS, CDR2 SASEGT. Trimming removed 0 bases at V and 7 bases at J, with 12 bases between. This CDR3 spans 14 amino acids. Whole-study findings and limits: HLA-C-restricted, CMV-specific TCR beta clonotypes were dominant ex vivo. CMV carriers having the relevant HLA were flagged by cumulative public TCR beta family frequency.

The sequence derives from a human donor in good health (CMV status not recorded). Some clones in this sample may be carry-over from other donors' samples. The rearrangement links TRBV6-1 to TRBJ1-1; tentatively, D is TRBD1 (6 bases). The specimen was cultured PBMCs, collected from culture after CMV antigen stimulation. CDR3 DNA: TGTGCCAGCAGTGAAGCGTGGGGGCCGGGTGAAGCTTTCTTT. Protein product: CASSEAWGPGEAFF.